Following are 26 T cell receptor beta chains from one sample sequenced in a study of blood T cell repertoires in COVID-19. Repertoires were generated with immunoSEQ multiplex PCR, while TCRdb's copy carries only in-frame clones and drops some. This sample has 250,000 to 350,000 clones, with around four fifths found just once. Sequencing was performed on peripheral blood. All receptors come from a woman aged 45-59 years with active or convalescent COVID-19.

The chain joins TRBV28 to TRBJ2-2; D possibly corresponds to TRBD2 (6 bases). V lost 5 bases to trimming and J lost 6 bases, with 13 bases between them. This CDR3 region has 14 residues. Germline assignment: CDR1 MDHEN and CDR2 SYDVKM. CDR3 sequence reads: CASSPRLEAGELFF. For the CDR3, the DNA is TGTGCCAGCAGTCCGCGACTAGAAGCCGGGGAGCTGTTTTTT.

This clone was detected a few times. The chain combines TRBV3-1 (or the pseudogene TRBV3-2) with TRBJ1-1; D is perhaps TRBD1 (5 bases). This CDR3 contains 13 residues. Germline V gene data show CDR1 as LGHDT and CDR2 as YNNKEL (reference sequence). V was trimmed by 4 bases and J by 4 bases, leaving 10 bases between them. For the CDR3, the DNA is TGTGCCAGCAGCCTTGGGACTGCCACTGAAGCTTTCTTT. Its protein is CASSLGTATEAFF.

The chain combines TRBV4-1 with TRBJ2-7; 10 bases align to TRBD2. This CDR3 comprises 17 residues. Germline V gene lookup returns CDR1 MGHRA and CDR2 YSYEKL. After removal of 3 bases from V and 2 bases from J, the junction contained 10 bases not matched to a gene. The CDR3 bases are TGCGCCAGCAGCCAGGAGGAGGGACTAGCGCGCCCCTACGAGCAGTACTTC. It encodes CASSQEEGLARPYEQYF.

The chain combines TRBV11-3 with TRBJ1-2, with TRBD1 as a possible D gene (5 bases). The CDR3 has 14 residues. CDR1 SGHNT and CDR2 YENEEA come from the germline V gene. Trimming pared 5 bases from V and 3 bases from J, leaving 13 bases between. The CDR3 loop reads CASSPRWGDYGYTF. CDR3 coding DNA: TGTGCCAGCAGCCCCCGGTGGGGGGACTATGGCTACACCTTC.

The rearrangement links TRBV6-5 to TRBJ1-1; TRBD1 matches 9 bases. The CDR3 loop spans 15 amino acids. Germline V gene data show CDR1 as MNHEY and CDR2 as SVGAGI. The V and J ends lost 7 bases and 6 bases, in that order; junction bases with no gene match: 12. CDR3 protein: CASKVGGQGRAEAFF. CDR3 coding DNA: TGTGCCAGCAAAGTTGGGGGACAGGGAAGAGCTGAAGCTTTCTTT.

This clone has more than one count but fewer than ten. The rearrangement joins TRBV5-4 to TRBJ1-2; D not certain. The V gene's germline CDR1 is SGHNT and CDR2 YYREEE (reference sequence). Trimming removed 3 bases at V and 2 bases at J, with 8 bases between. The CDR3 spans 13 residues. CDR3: CASSYDTNYGYTF. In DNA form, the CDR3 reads TGTGCCAGCAGCTATGACACAAACTATGGCTACACCTTC.

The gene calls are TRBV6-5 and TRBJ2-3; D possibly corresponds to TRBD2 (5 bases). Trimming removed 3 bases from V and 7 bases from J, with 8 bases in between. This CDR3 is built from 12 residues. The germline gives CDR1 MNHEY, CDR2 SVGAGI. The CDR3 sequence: CASSYGGNTQYF. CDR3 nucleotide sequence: TGTGCCAGCAGTTATGGAGGAAATACGCAGTATTTT.

The CDR3 region has the DNA TGTGCCAGCACTAAGGGACAGCTTTTGACCGGGGAGCTGTTTTTT. The encoded protein is CASTKGQLLTGELFF. The rearrangement links TRBV27 to TRBJ2-2, with TRBD1 matching 7 bases. CDR1 MNHEY and CDR2 SMNVEV come from the germline V gene (reference sequence). The CDR3 is 15 amino acids. The V gene end was trimmed by 7 bases and the J gene end by 5 bases; junction bases not matched to a gene: 10.

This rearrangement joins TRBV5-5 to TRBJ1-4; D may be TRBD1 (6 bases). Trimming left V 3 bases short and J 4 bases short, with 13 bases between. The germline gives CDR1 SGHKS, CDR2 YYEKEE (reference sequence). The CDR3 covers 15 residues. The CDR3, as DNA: TGTGCCAGCAGCTCTACAGGGTGGAGTAATGAAAAACTGTTTTTT. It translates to CASSSTGWSNEKLFF.

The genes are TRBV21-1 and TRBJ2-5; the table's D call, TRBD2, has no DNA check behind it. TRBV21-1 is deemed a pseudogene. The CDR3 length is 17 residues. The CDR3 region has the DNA TGTGCCAGCAGCTGGTCGACTAGCGGGTTACTCCAAGAGACCCAGTACTTC. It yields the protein CASSWSTSGLLQETQYF.

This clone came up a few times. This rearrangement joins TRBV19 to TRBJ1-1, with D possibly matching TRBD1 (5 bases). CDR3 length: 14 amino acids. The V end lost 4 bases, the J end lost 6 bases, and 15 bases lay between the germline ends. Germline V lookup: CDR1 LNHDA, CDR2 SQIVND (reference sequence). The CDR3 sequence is CASSRRAGGAEAFF. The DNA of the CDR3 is TGTGCCAGTAGTAGGAGGGCAGGAGGGGCTGAAGCTTTCTTT.

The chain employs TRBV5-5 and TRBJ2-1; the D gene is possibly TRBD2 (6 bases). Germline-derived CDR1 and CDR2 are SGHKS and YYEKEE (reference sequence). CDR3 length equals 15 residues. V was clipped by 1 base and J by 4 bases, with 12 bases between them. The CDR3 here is CASSLYGSPYNEQFF. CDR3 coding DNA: TGTGCCAGCAGCTTGTACGGGAGCCCATACAATGAGCAGTTCTTC.

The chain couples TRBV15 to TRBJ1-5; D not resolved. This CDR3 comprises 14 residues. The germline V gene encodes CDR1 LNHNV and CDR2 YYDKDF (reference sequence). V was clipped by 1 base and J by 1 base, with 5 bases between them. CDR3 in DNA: TGTGCCACCAGCAGAGTGCGCAGCAATCAGCCCCAGCATTTT. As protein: CATSRVRSNQPQHF.

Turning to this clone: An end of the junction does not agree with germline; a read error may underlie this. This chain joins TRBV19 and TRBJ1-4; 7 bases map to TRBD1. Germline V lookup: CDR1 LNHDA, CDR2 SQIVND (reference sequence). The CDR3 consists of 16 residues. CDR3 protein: CASSLDKDRPGEKLFF. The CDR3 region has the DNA TGTGCCAGTAGTCTAGACAAGGACAGGCCGGGTGAAAAACTGTTTTTT.

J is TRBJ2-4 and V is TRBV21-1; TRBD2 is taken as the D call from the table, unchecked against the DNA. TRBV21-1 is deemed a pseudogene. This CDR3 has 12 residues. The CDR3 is CASSKVRGGWYF. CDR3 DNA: TGTGCCAGCAGCAAAGTGAGGGGGGGCTGGTACTTC.

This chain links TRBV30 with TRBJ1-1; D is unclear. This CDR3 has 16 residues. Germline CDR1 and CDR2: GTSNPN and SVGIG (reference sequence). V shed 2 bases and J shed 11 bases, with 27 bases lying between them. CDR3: CAWSQWPFRTAGRAFF. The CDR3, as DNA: TGTGCCTGGAGTCAATGGCCTTTTCGGACCGCGGGTAGGGCTTTCTTT.

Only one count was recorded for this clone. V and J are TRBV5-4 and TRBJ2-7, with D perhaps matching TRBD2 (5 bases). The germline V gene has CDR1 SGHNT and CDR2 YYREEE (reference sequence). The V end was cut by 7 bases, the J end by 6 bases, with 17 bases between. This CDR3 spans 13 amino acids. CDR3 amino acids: CASGPGNLPEQYF. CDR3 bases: TGTGCCAGCGGTCCGGGGAACCTCCCCGAGCAGTACTTC.

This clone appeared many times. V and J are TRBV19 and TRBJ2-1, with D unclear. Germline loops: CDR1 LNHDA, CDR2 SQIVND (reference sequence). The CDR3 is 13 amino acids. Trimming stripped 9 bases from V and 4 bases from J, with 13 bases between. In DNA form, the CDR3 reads TGTGCCAGCCGAGTTAACGGGTACAATGAGCAGTTCTTC. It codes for CASRVNGYNEQFF.

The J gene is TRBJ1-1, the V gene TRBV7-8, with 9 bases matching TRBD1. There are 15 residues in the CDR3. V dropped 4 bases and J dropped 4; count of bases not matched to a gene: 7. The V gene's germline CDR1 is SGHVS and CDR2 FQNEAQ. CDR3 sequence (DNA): TGTGCCAGCAGCTACACTCTGACAGGGGGCACTGAAGCTTTCTTT. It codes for CASSYTLTGGTEAFF.

The CDR3 sequence is CASSFMQGNGYTF. For the CDR3, the DNA is TGTGCCAGCAGTTTCATGCAGGGGAATGGCTACACCTTC. This chain links TRBV12-3 or TRBV12-4 with TRBJ1-2, with TRBD1 as a possible D gene (6 bases). The CDR3 is 13 amino acids. Trimming pared 3 bases from V and 6 bases from J, leaving 11 bases between.

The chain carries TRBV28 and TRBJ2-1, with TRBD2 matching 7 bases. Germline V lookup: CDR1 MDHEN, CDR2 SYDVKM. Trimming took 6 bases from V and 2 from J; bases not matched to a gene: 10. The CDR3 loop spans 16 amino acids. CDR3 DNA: TGTGCCAGCAGCCTTCCCGGGACTATAACCTACAATGAGCAGTTCTTC. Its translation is CASSLPGTITYNEQFF.

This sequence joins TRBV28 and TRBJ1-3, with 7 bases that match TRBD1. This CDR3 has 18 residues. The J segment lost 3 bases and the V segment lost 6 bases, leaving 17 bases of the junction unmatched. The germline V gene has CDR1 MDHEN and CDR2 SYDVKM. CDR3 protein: CASSYSGGGKLFGNTIYF. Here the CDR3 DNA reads TGTGCCAGCAGCTACTCCGGAGGGGGCAAACTCTTTGGAAACACCATATATTTT. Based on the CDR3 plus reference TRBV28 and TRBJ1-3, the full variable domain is DVKVTQSSRYLVKRTGEKVFLECVQDMDHENMFWYRQDPGLGLRLIYFSYDVKMKEKGDIPEGYSVSREKKERFSLILESASTNQTSMYLCASSYSGGGKLFGNTIYFGEGSWLTVV.

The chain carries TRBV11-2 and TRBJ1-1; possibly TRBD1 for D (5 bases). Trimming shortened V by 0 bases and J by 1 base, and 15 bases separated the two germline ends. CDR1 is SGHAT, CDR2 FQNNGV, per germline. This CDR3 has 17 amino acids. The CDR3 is CASSLDLIGGWNTEAFF. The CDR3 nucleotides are TGTGCCAGCAGCTTAGATCTAATCGGGGGGTGGAACACTGAAGCTTTCTTT.

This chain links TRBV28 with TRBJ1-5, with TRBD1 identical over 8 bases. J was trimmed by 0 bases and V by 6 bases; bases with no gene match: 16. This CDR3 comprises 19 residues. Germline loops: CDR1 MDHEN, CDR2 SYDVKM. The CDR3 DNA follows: TGTGCCAGCAGCCTTGCCCGAAGGACAGGGCGGAATAGCAATCAGCCCCAGCATTTT. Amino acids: CASSLARRTGRNSNQPQHF.

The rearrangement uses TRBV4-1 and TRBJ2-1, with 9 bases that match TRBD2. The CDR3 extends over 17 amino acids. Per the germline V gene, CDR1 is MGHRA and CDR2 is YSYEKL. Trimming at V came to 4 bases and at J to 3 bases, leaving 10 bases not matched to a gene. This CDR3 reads CASSRSRREGYYNEQFF. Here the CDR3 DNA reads TGCGCCAGCAGCCGTTCTCGGCGGGAGGGGTACTACAATGAGCAGTTCTTC.

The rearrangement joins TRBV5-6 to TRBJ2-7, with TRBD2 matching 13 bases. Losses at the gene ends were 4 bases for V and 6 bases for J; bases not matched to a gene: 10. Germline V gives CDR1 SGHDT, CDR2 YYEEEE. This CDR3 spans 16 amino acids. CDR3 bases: TGTGCCAGCAGCGTGGGACTAGCGGGGAGTCGAGGCGAGCAGTACTTC. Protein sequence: CASSVGLAGSRGEQYF.